The 31 T cell receptor beta chains reported below all come from one sample, sequenced in a study of T cells in Graves' hyperthyroidism and ophthalmopathy. RNA transcripts yielded amplified TCR beta CDR3 regions. First-round RT-PCR with HTBI primers amplified the TCR CDR3 region. In TCRdb, the multiplex PCR reads were re-called with MiXCR into one record per CDR3 protein. This sample has 700,000 or so distinct CDR3 sequences, with 16% found just once. Specimen: blood. The receptor set was obtained from a man between 18 and 35 years old with Graves' hyperthyroidism.

Regarding this clonotype: The CDR3 ends on some other residue instead of the conserved phenylalanine or tryptophan, so this is likely a read error. The genes are TRBV28 and TRBJ2-3; 8 bases line up with TRBD2. Trimming at V came to 6 bases and at J to 4 bases, leaving 6 bases not matched to a gene. In germline, CDR1 is MDHEN, CDR2 SYDVKM. This CDR3 is 14 amino acids long. The CDR3 reads CASRPGLVADTQYL. CDR3 nucleotides: TGTGCCAGCAGGCCGGGACTAGTGGCAGATACGCAGTATCTT.

The rearrangement links TRBV4-3 to TRBJ2-1; D is ambiguous. The CDR3 length is 16 residues. Per germline, CDR1 LGHNA and CDR2 YSLEER. V lost 0 bases, J lost 3 bases, and 12 bases lay in between. CDR3 coding DNA: TGCGCCAGCAGCCAAGAGGCCAGCGTCAACTACAATGAGCAGTTCTTC. Translated, it gives CASSQEASVNYNEQFF.

In its sample, this clonotype was seen a few times. The chain uses TRBV15 and TRBJ1-1; D is ambiguous. Germline CDR1 and CDR2: LNHNV and YYDKDF (reference sequence). This CDR3 comprises 13 residues. V lost 0 bases and J lost 1, with 3 bases in between. DNA of the CDR3: TGTGCCACCAGCAGAGAAAGGAACACTGAAGCTTTCTTT. Protein: CATSRERNTEAFF.

The chain is built from TRBV20-1 and TRBJ1-4, with D possibly TRBD1 on 5 matching bases. The germline CDR1 and CDR2 sequences are DFQATT and SNEGSKA (reference sequence). The CDR3 loop spans 14 amino acids. Trimming stripped 2 bases from V and 7 bases from J, with 14 bases between. The CDR3 here is CSARPWGEIEKLFF. CDR3 nucleotides: TGCAGTGCTAGACCCTGGGGGGAGATTGAAAAACTGTTTTTT.

On this clonotype: The likely explanation is a read error, given a far larger clone one base away. The chain uses TRBV28 and TRBJ1-5; D possibly corresponds to TRBD1 (6 bases). CDR1 MDHEN and CDR2 SYDVKM come from the germline V gene. This CDR3 comprises 13 residues. CDR3 in DNA: TGTGCCAGCAGTTCGGACAGCAGTCAGCCCCAGCATTTT. This gives the protein CASSSDSSQPQHF.

The V and J genes are TRBV5-8 and TRBJ2-7; the D gene is possibly TRBD1 (5 bases). The CDR3 runs to 13 residues. CDR1 SGHTS and CDR2 YDEGEE come from the germline V gene. V dropped 4 bases and J dropped 1 base, with 9 bases sitting between them. The CDR3 sequence is CASSHTGSYEQYF. For the CDR3, the DNA is TGTGCCAGCAGCCACACAGGATCCTACGAGCAGTACTTC.

The V and J genes are TRBV19 and TRBJ1-2, with a possible D match to TRBD1 (5 bases). V dropped 6 bases and J dropped 3 bases, with 17 bases sitting between them. This CDR3 region has 15 residues. Germline-derived CDR1 and CDR2 are LNHDA and SQIVND (reference sequence). CDR3 DNA sequence: TGTGCCAGTAGCAGATCGGGGCGGTATGACTATGGCTACACCTTC. Translation gives CASSRSGRYDYGYTF.

J is TRBJ2-7 and V is TRBV29-1; 13 nucleotides agree with TRBD2. Germline CDR1 reads SQVTM; CDR2 reads ANQGSEA. CDR3 length: 13 amino acids. The V segment lost 6 bases and the J segment 4 bases; nucleotides outside the gene matches: 3. DNA for the CDR3: TGCAGCGTCCGGACTAGCGGGGGTTACGAGCAGTACTTC. Translated, it gives CSVRTSGGYEQYF.

Ten or more counts support this clonotype. The rearrangement joins TRBV28 to TRBJ1-1, with 8 bases matching TRBD1. The CDR3 runs 13 residues. The V gene's germline CDR1 is MDHEN and CDR2 SYDVKM. The V gene end was trimmed by 6 bases and the J gene end by 6 bases; junction bases not matched to a gene: 6. CDR3 region: CASSDRGPPEAFF. In DNA, the CDR3 is TGTGCCAGCAGCGACAGGGGCCCGCCTGAAGCTTTCTTT. Filled out from reference TRBV28 and TRBJ1-1, the complete variable domain reads DVKVTQSSRYLVKRTGEKVFLECVQDMDHENMFWYRQDPGLGLRLIYFSYDVKMKEKGDIPEGYSVSREKKERFSLILESASTNQTSMYLCASSDRGPPEAFFGQGTRLTVV.

The rearrangement links TRBV9 to TRBJ2-3; D is unresolved. V was pared by 0 bases and J by 2 bases, with 10 bases between. Germline V CDR1 and CDR2: SGDLS, YYNGEE. The CDR3 has 15 residues. This CDR3 reads CASSVDWHDTDTQYF. The CDR3 DNA sequence: TGTGCCAGCAGCGTAGATTGGCACGACACAGATACGCAGTATTTT.

This clonotype was counted between two and nine times. The V and J genes are TRBV20-1 and TRBJ2-7; 7 positions match TRBD2. The germline V gene has CDR1 DFQATT and CDR2 SNEGSKA (reference sequence). The CDR3 is 14 amino acids. V shed 5 bases and J 0 bases; nucleotides not matched to a gene: 7. CDR3 region: CSAGSGGSSYEQYF. The CDR3 bases are TGCAGTGCTGGCTCGGGCGGGAGCTCCTACGAGCAGTACTTC.

The chain recombines TRBV30 with TRBJ2-3; weak D call: TRBD2 (5 bases). The CDR3 is 15 amino acids. Trimming took 0 bases from V and 0 from J, leaving 10 bases between them. The germline V gene encodes CDR1 GTSNPN and CDR2 SVGIG (reference sequence). CDR3 DNA sequence: TGTGCCTGGAGTGTACGGCGGACTAGCACAGATACGCAGTATTTT. It encodes CAWSVRRTSTDTQYF.

Ten or more counts support this clonotype. The chain employs TRBV30 and TRBJ2-3, with 9 bases lining up with TRBD2. V lost 3 bases to trimming and J lost 2 bases; unmatched junction nucleotides: 3. This CDR3 comprises 14 residues. The germline CDR1 and CDR2 sequences are GTSNPN and SVGIG (reference sequence). The CDR3 is CAWSSGRPTDTQYF. In nucleotides, the CDR3 is TGTGCCTGGAGCAGCGGGAGGCCCACAGATACGCAGTATTTT.

This clonotype was detected only a few times. The chain combines TRBV7-2 with TRBJ1-4, with no clear D. CDR1 is SGHTA, CDR2 FQGNSA, per germline. The CDR3 sequence is 14 residues long. Between the trimmed V and J ends, which lost 3 bases and 5 bases, there was a span of 10 bases. DNA for the CDR3: TGTGCCAGCAGCTTGGAGCGGATAAATGAAAAACTGTTTTTT. This translates into CASSLERINEKLFF.

This clonotype has only one observation. The V and J genes are TRBV20-1 and TRBJ2-1; 16 bases map to TRBD2. Germline V gives CDR1 DFQATT, CDR2 SNEGSKA (reference sequence). This CDR3 contains 16 residues. J lost 7 bases, V lost 6 bases, and 9 bases had no gene match. The CDR3: CSASGTSGRAKNEQFF. CDR3 DNA: TGCAGTGCCTCCGGGACTAGCGGGAGGGCCAAGAATGAGCAGTTCTTC.

This clonotype occurred many times. The chain has TRBV12-3 or TRBV12-4 and TRBJ1-1; D uncertain. The CDR3 is made up of 14 amino acids. V was shortened by 1 base and J by 0 bases, with 6 bases between the two germline ends. The CDR3 loop is CASSLGAVNTEAFF. In nucleotides, the CDR3 is TGTGCCAGCAGTTTAGGGGCAGTGAACACTGAAGCTTTCTTT.

This chain links TRBV18 with TRBJ2-1; D might be TRBD1 (5 bases). Looked up from germline, CDR1 is KGHSH and CDR2 is LQKENI. The V gene lost 0 bases and the J gene lost 7 bases, with 16 bases spanning the gap. The CDR3 is made up of 16 amino acids. Written as DNA, the CDR3 is TGTGCCAGCTCACCACCGGGCTGGCCCAGGGTGAATGAGCAGTTCTTC. Protein sequence: CASSPPGWPRVNEQFF.

This clonotype was seen at least ten times. This chain connects TRBV27 to TRBJ2-5; 11 bases are shared with TRBD2. With V trimmed by 5 bases and J by 1 base, 6 bases remained unmatched. The germline gives CDR1 MNHEY, CDR2 SMNVEV (reference sequence). There are 16 residues in the CDR3. Here the CDR3 reads CASSTRTSGPQETQYF. The CDR3, as DNA: TGTGCCAGCAGTACCCGGACTAGCGGGCCCCAAGAGACCCAGTACTTC.

The chain uses TRBV20-1 and TRBJ2-7; TRBD1 is a possible D gene (6 bases). CDR3 length equals 13 residues. Per germline, CDR1 DFQATT and CDR2 SNEGSKA (reference sequence). V was cut by 2 bases and J by 7 bases, with 15 bases left in between. The CDR3 bases are TGCAGTGCTAGAAGCTCAGGGGAAGGGGAGCAGTACTTC. Residues: CSARSSGEGEQYF.

This clonotype came up a few times. The gene calls are TRBV6-2 or TRBV6-3 and TRBJ2-5; D may be TRBD1 (5 bases). Germline-derived CDR1 and CDR2 are MNHEY and SVGEGT. The CDR3 loop spans 16 amino acids. V was pared by 2 bases and J by 5 bases, with 18 bases between. DNA for the CDR3: TGTGCCAGCAGTTACCCCCCGGCAGGGCTAGAGGAGACCCAGTACTTC. Encoded protein: CASSYPPAGLEETQYF.

This clonotype was detected ten times or more. The chain joins TRBV28 to TRBJ2-5, with 9 positions matching TRBD2. This CDR3 spans 15 amino acids. The ends lost 5 bases at V and 5 bases at J; junction bases unmatched: 9. Germline V gene lookup returns CDR1 MDHEN and CDR2 SYDVKM. The CDR3 sequence is CASSPSGEDKETQYF. The CDR3 DNA reads TGTGCCAGCAGTCCTAGCGGGGAGGACAAGGAGACCCAGTACTTC.

The chain has TRBV29-1 and TRBJ2-7, with D perhaps TRBD1 (6 bases). The V gene lost 0 bases and the J gene lost 0 bases, with 12 bases spanning the gap. This CDR3 contains 15 residues. The germline CDR1 and CDR2 sequences are SQVTM and ANQGSEA. CDR3 loop: CSVEEGAGSSYEQYF. CDR3 coding DNA: TGCAGCGTTGAAGAGGGGGCAGGGAGCTCCTACGAGCAGTACTTC.

Ten or more counts support this clonotype. The rearrangement links TRBV28 to TRBJ2-1; 9 nucleotides line up with TRBD1. The CDR3 covers 15 residues. V was clipped by 6 bases and J by 5 bases; unmatched bases: 8. CDR1 is MDHEN, CDR2 SYDVKM, per germline. This CDR3 is CASSGGTGYHNEQFF. CDR3 bases: TGTGCCAGCAGCGGCGGGACAGGGTACCACAATGAGCAGTTCTTC.

The sample holds one count of this clonotype. The chain is built from TRBV20-1 and TRBJ1-5, with D tentatively TRBD1 (5 bases). V was clipped by 6 bases and J by 3 bases, with 18 bases between them. This CDR3 spans 15 amino acids. Looked up from germline, CDR1 is DFQATT and CDR2 is SNEGSKA (reference sequence). CDR3 amino acids: CSARIEEGTNQPQHF. CDR3 bases: TGCAGTGCCAGAATAGAGGAGGGGACCAATCAGCCCCAGCATTTT.

This clonotype was seen ten or more times. The rearrangement joins TRBV2 to TRBJ2-1, with 11 bases aligning to TRBD2. In germline, CDR1 is SNHLY, CDR2 FYNNEI. The J segment lost 0 bases and the V segment lost 5 bases, leaving 6 bases of the junction unmatched. The CDR3 spans 17 residues. CDR3: CASSISGTSGSYNEQFF. The CDR3 nucleotides read TGTGCCAGCAGTATTTCCGGGACTAGCGGCTCCTACAATGAGCAGTTCTTC.

V usage is TRBV10-1 and J usage is TRBJ2-7, with 8 bases matching TRBD2. The V and J ends lost 9 bases and 3 bases, in that order; junction bases with no gene match: 4. Germline V lookup: CDR1 WNHNN, CDR2 SYGVQD (reference sequence). The CDR3 spans 12 residues. The CDR3 reads CASSGIDYEQYF. The CDR3 region has the DNA TGCGCCAGTAGCGGGATTGACTACGAGCAGTACTTC.

This clonotype was seen ten or more times. This chain uses TRBV11-2 with TRBJ2-5, with TRBD2 matching 10 bases. Trimming took 3 bases from V and 5 from J; bases not matched to a gene: 6. The CDR3 consists of 15 residues. Germline CDR1 is SGHAT and CDR2 is FQNNGV. CDR3: CASSLDSGRRETQYF. As DNA, the CDR3 is TGTGCCAGCAGCTTGGATAGCGGGAGGCGGGAGACCCAGTACTTC.

This clonotype was detected only a few times. The V gene is TRBV15, the J gene TRBJ1-5; D remains unclear. Trimming left V 3 bases short and J 5 bases short, with 5 bases between. CDR1 LNHNV and CDR2 YYDKDF come from the germline V gene (reference sequence). The CDR3 is 12 amino acids. Here the CDR3 reads CATSRRDQPQHF. The DNA of the CDR3 is TGTGCCACCAGCAGGCGGGATCAGCCCCAGCATTTT.

This clonotype has ten or more counts. This chain links TRBV28 with TRBJ2-7; the D gene is possibly TRBD1 (7 bases). With 8 bases removed from V and 5 bases from J, the gap between germline ends came to 19 bases. CDR1 is MDHEN, CDR2 SYDVKM, per germline. The CDR3 is made up of 14 amino acids. The CDR3 loop reads CASSGEDRFDEQYF. The CDR3 DNA sequence: TGTGCCAGCTCTGGGGAGGACAGGTTCGACGAGCAGTACTTC.

The chain recombines TRBV4-1 with TRBJ2-5, with a possible D match to TRBD2 (5 bases). Between the trimmed V and J ends, which lost 0 bases and 7 bases, there was a span of 6 bases. CDR3 length equals 12 residues. The V gene's germline CDR1 is MGHRA and CDR2 YSYEKL. The CDR3 reads CASSQELGTQYF. CDR3 DNA: TGCGCCAGCAGCCAAGAACTAGGGACCCAGTACTTC.

This clonotype appeared a few times. The chain uses TRBV24-1 and TRBJ1-4; a possible D gene is TRBD1 (5 bases). The germline gives CDR1 KGHDR, CDR2 SFDVKD. The CDR3 runs 12 residues. Trimming took 4 bases from V and 12 from J, leaving 11 bases between them. CDR3 sequence (DNA): TGTGCCACCAGTGAGGGTACAGGTGAACTGTTTTTT. Protein product: CATSEGTGELFF.